This T cell receptor beta chain stems from a study of neoadjuvant anti-PD-1 for oral cavity cancer. CDR3 size: 14 residues. Trimming at V came to 6 bases and at J to 2 bases, leaving 3 bases not matched to a gene. Germline values: CDR1 MNHEY, CDR2 SMNVEV (reference sequence). The time point denotes: after neoadjuvant nivolumab, at surgical resection. These oral cavity squamous cell carcinomas were HPV-negative and locally advanced. This clone has more than one count but fewer than ten. Two replicates per tumor sample, mostly from approximately 4.5 ug of genomic DNA. Sequencing used immunoSEQ multiplex PCR; TCRdb keeps in-frame clones, though not all of them. The table includes approximately 1,500 clones, about 56% detected once.

V is TRBV27 and J is TRBJ2-7, with 11 bases identical to TRBD2. The TCR was taken from a person aged 35-79 years with oral cavity squamous cell carcinoma. The input for sequencing was tumor tissue, taken after nivolumab (anti-PD-1) treatment. The CDR3 reads CASRGTSGPYEQYF. Written as DNA, the CDR3 is TGTGCCAGCAGGGGGACTAGCGGCCCCTACGAGCAGTACTTC.